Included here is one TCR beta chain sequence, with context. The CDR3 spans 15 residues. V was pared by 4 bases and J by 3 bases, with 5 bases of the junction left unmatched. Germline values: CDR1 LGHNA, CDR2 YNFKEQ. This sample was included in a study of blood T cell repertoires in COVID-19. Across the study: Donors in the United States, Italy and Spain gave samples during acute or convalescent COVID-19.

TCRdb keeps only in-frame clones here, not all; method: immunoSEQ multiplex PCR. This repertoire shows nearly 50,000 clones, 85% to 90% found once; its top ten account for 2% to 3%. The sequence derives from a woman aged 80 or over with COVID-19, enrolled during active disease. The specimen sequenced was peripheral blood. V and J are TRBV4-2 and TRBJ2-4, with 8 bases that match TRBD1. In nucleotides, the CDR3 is TGTGCCAGCAGCCCAGGAGGGACAGGCAAAAACATTCAGTACTTC. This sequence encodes CASSPGGTGKNIQYF.